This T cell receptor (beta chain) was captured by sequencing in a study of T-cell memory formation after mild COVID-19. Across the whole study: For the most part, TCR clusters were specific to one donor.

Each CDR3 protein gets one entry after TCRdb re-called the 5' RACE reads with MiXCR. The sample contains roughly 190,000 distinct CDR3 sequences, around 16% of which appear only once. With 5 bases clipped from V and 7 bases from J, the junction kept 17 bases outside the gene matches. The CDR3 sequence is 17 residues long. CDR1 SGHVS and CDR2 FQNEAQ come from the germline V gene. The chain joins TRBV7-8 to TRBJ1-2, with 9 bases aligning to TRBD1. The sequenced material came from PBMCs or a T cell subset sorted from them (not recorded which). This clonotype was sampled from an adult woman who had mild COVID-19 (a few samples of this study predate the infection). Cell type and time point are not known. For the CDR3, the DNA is TGTGCCAGCAGCCCAACTCTATCCGGGACAGGGATAAGTGGCTACACCTTC. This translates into CASSPTLSGTGISGYTF.